This T cell receptor (beta chain) originates from a study of blood T cell repertoires in COVID-19. Study-level background: T cells, B-cell-depleted T cells, or PBMCs supplied cDNA or gDNA.

Sequencing used immunoSEQ multiplex PCR; TCRdb keeps in-frame clones, though not all of them. The table shows under 350,000 clones, with approximately 85% occurring only once. CDR3 length: 15 amino acids. With V trimmed by 8 bases and J by 0 bases, 9 bases remained unmatched. Per the germline V gene, CDR1 is WSHSY and CDR2 is SAAADI. The TCR comes from a human donor in a cohort sampled during active COVID-19. V gene TRBV10-2 combines with J gene TRBJ1-1, with 7 bases identical to TRBD1. Sequenced input: peripheral blood. The CDR3 nucleotides are TGCGCCAGCGGGGGAGAGGGGGCCATGAACACTGAAGCTTTCTTT. It specifies CASGGEGAMNTEAFF.